This passage covers 19 T cell receptor beta chains from one sample sequenced in a study of follicular helper T cells after annual influenza vaccination. Time point defined: 2013-2014 season, 7 days after vaccination. Clones were sequenced by immunoSEQ multiplex PCR, and TCRdb holds only the in-frame ones, with some missing. The sample has some 8,300 clones; nearly 85% are singletons. The source material was CXCR5+ CD38- circulating T follicular helper cells from blood, sampled 7 days after influenza vaccination. The sample's subset: circulating Tfh, non-naive CD4+CXCR5+PD-1+ (ICOS+CD38+ or ICOS-CD38-). The receptor set was obtained from an adult who received the influenza vaccine.

The CDR3 sequence: CASSLGENTEAFF. The CDR3 DNA is TGCGCCAGCAGCTTGGGGGAGAACACTGAAGCTTTCTTT. The chain carries TRBV5-1 and TRBJ1-1, with D unclear. Germline V gene lookup returns CDR1 SGHRS and CDR2 YFSETQ. Trimming removed 0 bases from V and 1 base from J, with 4 bases in between. This CDR3 is 13 amino acids long.

This chain uses TRBV7-8 with TRBJ2-1; D is perhaps TRBD2 (6 bases). V was pared by 1 base and J by 0 bases, with 13 bases between. Germline V gene data show CDR1 as SGHVS and CDR2 as FQNEAQ. This CDR3 region has 17 residues. CDR3 protein: CASSLGGFGGSYNEQFF. CDR3 DNA sequence: TGTGCCAGCAGCTTAGGGGGATTCGGGGGCTCCTACAATGAGCAGTTCTTC.

The rearrangement joins TRBV10-2 to TRBJ2-7; 9 bases line up with TRBD2. Germline V CDR1 and CDR2: WSHSY, SAAADI. The ends lost 0 bases at V and 6 bases at J; junction bases unmatched: 6. CDR3 length: 15 residues. This CDR3 is CASSESTLAGREQYF. The CDR3 DNA is TGCGCCAGCAGTGAGTCGACGCTAGCGGGGCGCGAGCAGTACTTC.

This sequence joins TRBV4-1 and TRBJ1-4, with 9 bases aligning to TRBD1. J gave up 7 bases and V 3 bases, and 6 bases lay outside the gene matches. Per the germline V gene, CDR1 is MGHRA and CDR2 is YSYEKL. The CDR3 runs to 15 residues. The CDR3, as DNA: TGCGCCAGCAGCCAGGCCGGGACAGGGAGTGAAAAACTGTTTTTT. It encodes CASSQAGTGSEKLFF.

The genes are TRBV9 and TRBJ2-5; D is undetermined. The CDR3 length is 14 residues. Germline-derived CDR1 and CDR2 are SGDLS and YYNGEE. V lost 0 bases and J lost 2, with 8 bases in between. The CDR3 nucleotides are TGTGCCAGCAGCGTAGGCATGACTCAAGAGACCCAGTACTTC. Protein sequence: CASSVGMTQETQYF. The variable domain in full, with the rest retrieved from reference TRBV9 and TRBJ2-5, is DSGVTQTPKHLITATGQRVTLRCSPRSGDLSVYWYQQSLDQGLQFLIQYYNGEERAKGNILERFSAQQFPDLHSELNLSSLELGDSALYFCASSVGMTQETQYFGPGTRLLVL.

This chain uses TRBV7-2 with TRBJ1-6; 10 bases are shared with TRBD1. V shed 5 bases, J shed 16 bases, and the junction held 8 bases outside the gene matches. The CDR3 loop spans 13 amino acids. Germline CDR1 and CDR2: SGHTA and FQGNSA. The CDR3, as DNA: TGTGCCAGCAGCATTGACCGGGACAGGGGACTCCACTTT. Its translation is CASSIDRDRGLHF.

The V and J genes are TRBV9 and TRBJ1-3, with D unresolved. Germline CDR1 is SGDLS and CDR2 is YYNGEE. The CDR3 is 18 amino acids. V was clipped by 0 bases and J by 1 base, with 17 bases between them. The CDR3 spells CASSVVASGTNSGNTIYF. The CDR3 DNA reads as TGTGCCAGCAGCGTAGTCGCCTCCGGCACTAATTCTGGAAACACCATATATTTT.

The V call is TRBV7-2, the J call TRBJ2-5, with 8 bases matching TRBD1. The junction had 8 bases not matched to a gene; V was cut back by 7 bases and J by 4 bases. The CDR3 has 14 amino acids. Germline values: CDR1 SGHTA, CDR2 FQGNSA. DNA of the CDR3: TGTGCCAGCAATTTCGGGACAGGTGGAGAGACCCAGTACTTC. This gives the protein CASNFGTGGETQYF. The complete variable domain, with remaining parts taken from reference TRBV7-2 and TRBJ2-5, reads GAGVSQSPSNKVTEKGKDVELRCDPISGHTALYWYRQSLGQGLEFLIYFQGNSAPDKSGLPSDRFSAERTGGSVSTLTIQRTQQEDSAVYLCASNFGTGGETQYFGPGTRLLVL.

The J gene is TRBJ2-7, the V gene TRBV6-1, with 9 bases aligning to TRBD1. Germline lookup yields CDR1 MNHNS and CDR2 SASEGT. The CDR3 consists of 14 residues. Trimming cost V 5 bases and J 8 bases; bases outside gene matches: 10. CDR3 coding DNA: TGTGCCAGCAGTCCCGGCGGACAGGGGATTCAGCAGTACTTC. Protein sequence: CASSPGGQGIQQYF.

Notes on this clone: Lacking the conserved final phenylalanine or tryptophan, this CDR3 likely reflects a read error. Because the CDR3's place on the DNA is in doubt, the DNA is left out and the CDR3 is given as listed by TCRdb. This chain uses TRBV10-3 with TRBJ1-2; the DNA was not used to check the table's D call, TRBD1. Germline V gene data show CDR1 as ENHRY and CDR2 as SYGVKD. The CDR3 has 12 amino acids, counting both end residues. The CDR3 loop reads CAIRGEGGASLV.

This rearrangement joins TRBV27 to TRBJ2-3; 7 nucleotides align to TRBD1. V gave up 4 bases and J gave up 2 bases; unmatched junction bases: 3. The CDR3 is 14 amino acids. Germline V gene sequence: CDR1 MNHEY, CDR2 SMNVEV (reference sequence). The CDR3 is CASSWDRDTDTQYF. The CDR3 DNA follows: TGTGCCAGCAGTTGGGACAGAGACACAGATACGCAGTATTTT.

CDR3 amino acids: CASSGSGTPETQYF. The CDR3 DNA is TGTGCCAGCAGTGGAAGCGGCACCCCAGAGACCCAGTACTTC. The V and J genes are TRBV2 and TRBJ2-5; possibly TRBD2 for D (5 bases). Trimming left V 4 bases short and J 4 bases short, with 13 bases between. In germline, CDR1 is SNHLY, CDR2 FYNNEI. The CDR3 sequence is 14 residues long.

The chain uses TRBV2 and TRBJ2-6; D tentatively reads TRBD1 or TRBD2 (5 bases each). The CDR3 contains 14 residues. Trimming shortened V by 5 bases and J by 2 bases, and 7 bases separated the two germline ends. Germline CDR1 SNHLY, CDR2 FYNNEI. In DNA form, the CDR3 reads TGTGCCAGCAGTTGGGGGACTGGGGCCAACGTCCTGACTTTC. It yields the protein CASSWGTGANVLTF.

The chain recombines TRBV19 with TRBJ1-1; a weak D match, TRBD1 (5 bases). Trimming cost V 6 bases and J 4 bases, with 12 bases left between them. The CDR3 length is 13 residues. Germline V lookup: CDR1 LNHDA, CDR2 SQIVND (reference sequence). In nucleotides, the CDR3 is TGTGCCAGTAGCAGGGACCTGGGCACTGAAGCTTTCTTT. The encoded protein is CASSRDLGTEAFF.

The chain joins TRBV4-1 to TRBJ1-4, with D possibly TRBD1 on 6 matching bases. The germline V and J ends were trimmed by 6 bases and 8 bases, with 16 bases remaining between them. Germline V gene lookup returns CDR1 MGHRA and CDR2 YSYEKL. This CDR3 contains 14 residues. The CDR3 here is CASREGVGNEKLFF. CDR3 bases: TGCGCCAGCAGGGAGGGGGTTGGGAACGAAAAACTGTTTTTT.

This chain's CDR3 is CASSEARRTGSTDTQYF. The CDR3 bases are TGCGCCAGCAGTGAGGCAAGGAGAACAGGGAGCACAGATACGCAGTATTTT. The chain couples TRBV10-2 to TRBJ2-3; tentative D call: TRBD1 (6 bases). Trimming took 2 bases from V and 0 from J, leaving 15 bases between them. Germline assignment: CDR1 WSHSY and CDR2 SAAADI. This CDR3 is built from 17 residues.

The chain carries TRBV6-6 and TRBJ1-4; D remains ambiguous. V lost 2 bases to trimming and J lost 0 bases, with 4 bases between them. The germline CDR1 and CDR2 sequences are MNHNY and SVGAGI (reference sequence). This CDR3 spans 14 amino acids. The CDR3 DNA reads as TGTGCCAGCAGTTACGGGCCAACTAATGAAAAACTGTTTTTT. Protein sequence: CASSYGPTNEKLFF.

The chain links TRBV18 to TRBJ2-1; D remains unclear. The CDR3 is made up of 17 amino acids. Germline values: CDR1 KGHSH, CDR2 LQKENI. Trimming left V 2 bases short and J 0 bases short, with 14 bases between. The chain's CDR3 is CASSPAPPRTSYNEQFF. The CDR3 DNA sequence: TGTGCCAGCTCACCAGCTCCCCCGCGCACCTCCTACAATGAGCAGTTCTTC. Full variable domain (rest looked up from reference TRBV18 and TRBJ2-1): NAGVMQNPRHLVRRRGQEARLRCSPMKGHSHVYWYRQLPEEGLKFMVYLQKENIIDESGMPKERFSAEFPKEGPSILRIQQVVRGDSAAYFCASSPAPPRTSYNEQFFGPGTRLTVL.

This clone was counted only a few times. The rearrangement links TRBV7-8 to TRBJ2-7; no clear D gene. Germline loops: CDR1 SGHVS, CDR2 FQNEAQ. This CDR3 has 13 residues. Between the trimmed V and J ends, which lost 0 bases and 6 bases, there was a span of 9 bases. Here the CDR3 DNA reads TGTGCCAGCAGCTTAGCGTCCAGGCTCGAGCAGTACTTC. This codes for CASSLASRLEQYF. Full variable domain (outside the CDR3, taken from reference TRBV7-8 and TRBJ2-7): GAGVSQSPRYKVAKRGQDVALRCDPISGHVSLFWYQQALGQGPEFLTYFQNEAQLDKSGLPSDRFFAERPEGSVSTLKIQRTQQEDSAVYLCASSLASRLEQYFGPGTRLTVT.